Listed below are T cell receptor beta chains from one sample, sequenced in a study of cytomegalovirus exposure and HLA in healthy donors. Assay used: immunoSEQ multiplex PCR; TCRdb lists only in-frame clones, some missing. The table lists under 200,000 clones, under 80% of them singletons. The sample taken for sequencing was PBMCs. The receptor set was obtained from a man in his forties in good health and CMV-seronegative. Both conserved end residues are part of each CDR3. D genes are given only for firm matches. Clone size is given for some rows only: seen once, a few or many times, or a class if the clone is expanded.

clone size,J gene,CDR3 length,V gene,D gene,CDR3 DNA,CDR3 protein
-,TRBJ2-7,16,TRBV4-1,-,TGTGCCAGCAGCCAAGAAGGGTCAGGGGAGCCCTACGAGCAGTACTTC,CASSQEGSGEPYEQYF
few,TRBJ2-7,13,TRBV5-4,-,TGTGCCAGCAGCTTGGACGGCGGGTTCGAGCAGTACTTC,CASSLDGGFEQYF
-,TRBJ1-2,15,TRBV25-1,TRBD1,TGTGCCAGCAGTGCCTCGACAGGGGTTCACTATGGCTACACCTTC,CASSASTGVHYGYTF
few,TRBJ2-3,16,TRBV4-3,TRBD2,TGCGCCAGCAGCCAGCTGATAGCGGGAGTAGGGAATACGCAGTATTTT,CASSQLIAGVGNTQYF
once,TRBJ1-2,14,TRBV19,TRBD1,TGTGCCAGTAGCTCAGGGGGCTCGTACTATGGCTACACCTTC,CASSSGGSYYGYTF
few,TRBJ2-7,14,TRBV7-9,-,TGTGCCAGCAGCTTAGTACAGGGCTCCTACGAGCAGTACTTC,CASSLVQGSYEQYF
few,TRBJ1-4,16,TRBV7-8,-,TGTGCCAGCAGCCCCCGTAGGGGAAGTTTTAATGAAAAACTGTTTTTT,CASSPRRGSFNEKLFF
few,TRBJ2-7,15,TRBV5-1,TRBD2,TGCGCCAGCAGGAATCTAGCGGGAGGGCCCCACGAGCAGTACTTC,CASRNLAGGPHEQYF
-,TRBJ1-2,14,TRBV11-2,TRBD1,TGTGCCAGCAGCTTAGGGACAGGTCCCTATGGCTACACCTTC,CASSLGTGPYGYTF
few,TRBJ1-1,15,TRBV18,-,TGTGCCAGCTCACGAGGTGGGGGGGAAATCGCTGAAGCTTTCTTT,CASSRGGGEIAEAFF
-,TRBJ1-2,15,TRBV27,TRBD1,TGTGCCAGCAGTCCCCGGGACAGGATCAACTATGGCTACACCTTC,CASSPRDRINYGYTF
-,TRBJ2-5,11,TRBV27,-,TGTGCCAGCACCTATCGTGGGACCCAGTACTTC,CASTYRGTQYF
-,TRBJ1-5,18,TRBV7-9,TRBD1,TGTGCCAGCAGCCCTCTTCCCGGGACAGGGGATCGCAATCAGCCCCAGCATTTT,CASSPLPGTGDRNQPQHF
-,TRBJ2-6,17,TRBV19,-,TGTGCCAGTAGTATAGAGACAGTCCTTGGCTGGGCCAACGTCCTGACTTTC,CASSIETVLGWANVLTF
-,TRBJ1-4,16,TRBV2,TRBD1,TGTGCCAACAAGGAGTTCGGGACAGGTTCTAATGAAAAACTGTTTTTT,CANKEFGTGSNEKLFF
-,TRBJ2-2,15,TRBV6-6,-,TGTGCCAGCAGGGTAGGAGGGCCAGCAGCCGGGGAGCTGTTTTTT,CASRVGGPAAGELFF
few,TRBJ2-1,17,TRBV7-2,-,TGTGCCAGCAGCTCCCGGACTGGTCTGAGCTCCTACAATGAGCAGTTCTTC,CASSSRTGLSSYNEQFF
-,TRBJ2-3,14,TRBV4-2,-,TGTGCCAGCGCGGACTCGGACTTGCCAGATACGCAGTATTTT,CASADSDLPDTQYF
-,TRBJ1-5,16,TRBV5-3,TRBD1,TGTGCCAGAAGCTGGCCCGGGACAGGACTCAATCAGCCCCAGCATTTT,CARSWPGTGLNQPQHF
-,TRBJ2-7,12,TRBV29-1,TRBD1,TGCAGCGCTAGGACAGGGATGGACGAGCAGTACTTC,CSARTGMDEQYF
few,TRBJ2-2,16,TRBV5-1,TRBD1,TGCGCCAGCAGCTACGGGACAGGGGGCGTCACCGGGGAGCTGTTTTTT,CASSYGTGGVTGELFF
-,TRBJ1-1,13,TRBV6-1,TRBD1,TGTGCCAGCAGTTGGGACAGTAACACTGAAGCTTTCTTT,CASSWDSNTEAFF
-,TRBJ2-7,14,TRBV7-2,TRBD2,TGTGCCAGCAGCTTCCGCGGGAGAGGCAACGAGCAGTACTTC,CASSFRGRGNEQYF
-,TRBJ2-7,16,TRBV6-5,TRBD1,TGTGCCAGCAGTTACCTCCAGGGGGCCGCCTCCTACGAGCAGTACTTC,CASSYLQGAASYEQYF
-,TRBJ1-6,13,TRBV19,-,TGTGCCAGTAGTAATAGCGGGAATTCACCCCTCCACTTT,CASSNSGNSPLHF
-,TRBJ1-2,14,TRBV7-8,TRBD1,TGTGCCAGCAGCTTAGAGACAGGGAAGTATGGCTACACCTTC,CASSLETGKYGYTF
-,TRBJ1-2,15,TRBV28,TRBD1,TGTGCCAGCAGTTATCCCCCAGGGGGCTACTATGGCTACACCTTC,CASSYPPGGYYGYTF
-,TRBJ1-3,11,TRBV29-1,TRBD1,TGCAGCGTTGAAGTGGGACAGGGCGTACATTTT,CSVEVGQGVHF
-,TRBJ2-1,14,TRBV11-2,-,TGTGCCAGCAGTCCACGGGAGTCTGGGAATGAGCAGTTCTTC,CASSPRESGNEQFF
few,TRBJ2-3,13,TRBV7-5,-,TGTGCCAGAACTGGGGCGGCCACAGATACGCAGTATTTT,CARTGAATDTQYF
few,TRBJ1-3,16,TRBV5-4,-,TGTGCCAGCAGCTTCACGGGGGGTCTCGCTGGAAACACCATATATTTT,CASSFTGGLAGNTIYF
-,TRBJ1-2,13,TRBV27,-,TGTGCCAGCAGTTTTTCTGAGTCCTATGGCTACACCTTC,CASSFSESYGYTF
-,TRBJ2-1,18,TRBV4-2,TRBD2,TGTGCCAGCAGCCAAGCAGAAGAAAGCGGGGGGGCCGGCGGTGAGCAGTTCTTC,CASSQAEESGGAGGEQFF
-,TRBJ2-1,12,TRBV7-2,-,TGTGCCAGCAGCTTAGTTAGGGAGCAGCAGTTCTTC,CASSLVREQQFF
-,TRBJ2-3,15,TRBV7-9,-,TGTGCCAGCGAGAAGTTGGGCAGTCGCACAGATACGCAGTATTTT,CASEKLGSRTDTQYF
few,TRBJ1-5,14,TRBV28,-,TGTGCCAGCAGTTCTCCCCAGGGCAATCAGCCCCAGCATTTT,CASSSPQGNQPQHF
-,TRBJ2-1,14,TRBV4-2,TRBD2,TGTGCCACCGGGACTAGCGGGGGGTACAATGAGCAGTTCTTC,CATGTSGGYNEQFF
-,TRBJ2-5,14,TRBV29-1,TRBD1,TGCAGCACCTCGGGACAGGGTTTTGGGGAGACCCAGTACTTC,CSTSGQGFGETQYF
-,TRBJ1-4,13,TRBV19,-,TGTGCCAGTAGCCGGGCAACTAATGAAAAACTGTTTTTT,CASSRATNEKLFF
few,TRBJ2-5,18,TRBV9,TRBD2,TGTGCCAGCAGCGTAGCTACCGGACTAGCGGGGGCCCAAGAGACCCAGTACTTC,CASSVATGLAGAQETQYF
-,TRBJ2-1,16,TRBV30,TRBD1,TGTGCCTGGAGCCACAAGACAGGGATCTCCTACAATGAGCAGTTCTTC,CAWSHKTGISYNEQFF
many,TRBJ2-3,13,TRBV2,-,TGTGCCAGCAGACAGGGCATCACAGATACGCAGTATTTT,CASRQGITDTQYF
few,TRBJ1-6,14,TRBV5-1,TRBD1,TGCGCCAGCAGCCGGGACAGTCCGGGTTCACCCCTCCACTTT,CASSRDSPGSPLHF
-,TRBJ1-5,14,TRBV19,TRBD1,TGTGCCAGTAGCGGGACAGGGTTTGGTCAGCCCCAGCATTTT,CASSGTGFGQPQHF
-,TRBJ2-1,16,TRBV30,TRBD2,TGTGCCTGTCCGGGACTAGCGAAAAGCTCCTACAATGAGCAGTTCTTC,CACPGLAKSSYNEQFF